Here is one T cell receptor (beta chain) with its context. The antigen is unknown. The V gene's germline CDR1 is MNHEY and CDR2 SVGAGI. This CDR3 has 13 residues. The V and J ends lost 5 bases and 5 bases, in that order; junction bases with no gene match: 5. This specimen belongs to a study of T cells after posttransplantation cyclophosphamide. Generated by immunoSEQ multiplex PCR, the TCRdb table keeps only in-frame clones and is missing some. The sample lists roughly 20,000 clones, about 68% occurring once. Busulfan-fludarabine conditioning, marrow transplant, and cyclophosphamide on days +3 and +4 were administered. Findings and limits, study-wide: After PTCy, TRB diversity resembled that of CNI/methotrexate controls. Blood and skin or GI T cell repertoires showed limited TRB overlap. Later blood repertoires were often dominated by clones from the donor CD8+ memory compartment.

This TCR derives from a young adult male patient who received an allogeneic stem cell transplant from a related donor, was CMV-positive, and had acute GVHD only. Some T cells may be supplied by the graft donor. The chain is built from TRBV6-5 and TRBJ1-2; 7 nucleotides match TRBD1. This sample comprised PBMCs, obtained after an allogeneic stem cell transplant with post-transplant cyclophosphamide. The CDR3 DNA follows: TGTGCCAGCAGTGAGACAGGGAGGTATGGCTACACCTTC. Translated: CASSETGRYGYTF.